This T cell receptor (beta chain) was captured in a study of blood T cell repertoires in COVID-19. Some clones are missing from TCRdb's copy, which holds only in-frame ones; the method was immunoSEQ multiplex PCR. This sample has about 300,000 clones, with under 90% found just once. This CDR3 comprises 15 residues. Germline-derived CDR1 and CDR2 are SGHRS and YFSETQ. The germline V and J ends were trimmed by 0 bases and 3 bases, with 9 bases remaining between them. This sequence was found in a woman aged 25-40 years with COVID-19, enrolled during active disease. Material: peripheral blood. The chain has TRBV5-1 and TRBJ2-2; D not certain. CDR3 sequence reads: CASSLDGWDTGELFF. CDR3 coding DNA: TGCGCCAGCAGCTTGGACGGGTGGGACACCGGGGAGCTGTTTTTT.